This TCR beta chain was identified during a study of T cell repertoires in cytomegalovirus infection. At the level of the study: Evidence of both CMV infection and a matching HLA type came from public TCR beta signatures. Study results and caveats: Predominance within the ex vivo response was attributable to HLA-C-restricted CMV-specific TCR beta clonotypes.

TCRdb processed the reads anew with MiXCR; each CDR3 protein has one entry. The data contain a few hundred thousand distinct CDR3 sequences, roughly 25% of them singletons. Per germline, CDR1 DFQATT and CDR2 SNEGSKA (reference sequence). V dropped 7 bases and J dropped 0; count of bases not matched to a gene: 3. CDR3 length: 14 amino acids. Only a few counts were recorded for this clonotype. Antigen specificity is unknown. The chain employs TRBV20-1 and TRBJ2-5, with TRBD2 matching over 12 bases. The sequencing here drew on cultured PBMCs, taken from culture after CMV antigen stimulation. This TCR derives from a human donor in good health (CMV status not recorded). Some clones in this sample may be carry-over from other donors' samples. CDR3 DNA sequence: TGCAGTGGGACTAGCGGGATCTACCAAGAGACCCAGTACTTC. The encoded protein is CSGTSGIYQETQYF.